These 5 T cell receptor beta chains were all obtained from the same sample, sequenced in a study of shared clonotypes between healthy human individuals. Measured with immunoSEQ multiplex PCR; TCRdb has only the in-frame clones, and not every one. The data show roughly 520,000 clones, approximately 95% seen once. Sequencing was done on a sample of naive CD4+ T cells sorted from blood. Subset indicated: CD45RA+ positively selected. Source of these receptors: a woman aged 25-40 years in good health.

The rearrangement uses TRBV7-9 and TRBJ2-5; D not resolved. The germline V and J ends were trimmed by 2 bases and 2 bases, with 12 bases remaining between them. The CDR3 runs 15 residues. Germline-derived CDR1 and CDR2 are SEHNR and FQNEAQ (reference sequence). CDR3 coding DNA: TGTGCCAGCAGCTTACTCAAGGGCAGTCAAGAGACCCAGTACTTC. Its translation: CASSLLKGSQETQYF.

This sequence joins TRBV7-2 and TRBJ2-7, with 7 nucleotides matching TRBD2. There are 15 residues in the CDR3. In germline, CDR1 is SGHTA, CDR2 FQGNSA. The V gene end was trimmed by 2 bases and the J gene end by 5 bases; junction bases not matched to a gene: 9. The CDR3 region is CASSLQAGAADEQYF. The DNA for the CDR3 is TGTGCCAGCAGCTTACAGGCGGGAGCCGCCGACGAGCAGTACTTC.

This clone was recorded once. The chain joins TRBV5-1 to TRBJ1-1; 8 bases line up with TRBD1. Trimming at V came to 2 bases and at J to 1 base, leaving 10 bases not matched to a gene. Germline CDR1 SGHRS, CDR2 YFSETQ. The length of the CDR3 is 17 residues. CDR3 DNA: TGCGCCAGCAGCTTCAACGGACAGGGTTTAAGGAACACTGAAGCTTTCTTT. This codes for CASSFNGQGLRNTEAFF.

The chain combines TRBV28 with TRBJ2-5; TRBD2 aligns across 12 bases. The CDR3 length is 16 residues. Germline-derived CDR1 and CDR2 are MDHEN and SYDVKM. J gave up 5 bases and V 6 bases, and 10 bases lay outside the gene matches. DNA for the CDR3: TGTGCCAGCAGATCCACGACTAGCGGGAGTCCCGAGACCCAGTACTTC. Residues: CASRSTTSGSPETQYF.

This sequence joins TRBV1 and TRBJ2-1; TRBD2, as called in the table, went unchecked against the DNA. TRBV1 is listed as a pseudogene. This CDR3 is 16 amino acids long. CDR3 DNA: TGCACCAGCAGCCATAGCGCACCCAACCCCGAAAATGAGCAGTTCTTC. Protein: CTSSHSAPNPENEQFF.